The source of this T cell receptor (beta chain) is a study of blood T cell repertoires in COVID-19. Across the study: T cells, B-cell-depleted T cells, or PBMCs supplied cDNA or gDNA.

How the authors handled the data: Estimates of nucleated cell counts were drawn from the amplification of reference gene primers. Sequencing used immunoSEQ multiplex PCR; TCRdb keeps in-frame clones, though not all of them. V and J calls and clone size are those listed in that table; D and trimming were worked out from the DNA. The table includes 180,000 or so clones, more than 85% detected once. Looked up from germline, CDR1 is SEHNR and CDR2 is FQNEAQ (reference sequence). The V segment lost 5 bases and the J segment 2 bases; nucleotides outside the gene matches: 10. This CDR3 region has 17 residues.

The rearrangement uses TRBV7-9 and TRBJ2-5; 11 positions agree with TRBD1. The sequencing sample was made of peripheral blood. The receptor comes from a woman of 80 years or more in a cohort sampled during active or convalescent COVID-19. The CDR3 coding sequence is TGTGCCAGCAGCCCCTCACCGGGACAGGGGGAACAAGAGACCCAGTACTTC. Protein: CASSPSPGQGEQETQYF.